The source of this T cell receptor beta chain is a study of human thymus T cells. Assay: immunoSEQ multiplex PCR; the TCRdb copy retains only in-frame clones and omits some. The table records 86,000 or so clones, around 96% of them present only once. Study results and limitations: Thymic and blood repertoires appeared to carry a bias in their V and J gene usage. Unrelated individuals had highly overlapping thymic repertoires, as reported in related research.

Turning to this clone: Its antigen is not identified.

Losses at the gene ends were 7 bases for V and 1 base for J; bases not matched to a gene: 5. Germline assignment: CDR1 SQVTM and CDR2 ANQGSEA. The CDR3 spans 14 residues. Resections removed during corrective heart surgery provided the thymus tissue used. Donation came from healthy Finnish infants having corrective surgery for congenital heart defects. The specimen was thymus tissue. The sequence was collected from a boy younger than two with a congenital heart defect but otherwise immunologically healthy. V and J are TRBV29-1 and TRBJ1-1, with 11 bases aligning to TRBD1. In nucleotides, the CDR3 is TGCAGCGCTGGGACAGGGGGAAAGAACACTGAAGCTTTCTTT. Translated: CSAGTGGKNTEAFF.